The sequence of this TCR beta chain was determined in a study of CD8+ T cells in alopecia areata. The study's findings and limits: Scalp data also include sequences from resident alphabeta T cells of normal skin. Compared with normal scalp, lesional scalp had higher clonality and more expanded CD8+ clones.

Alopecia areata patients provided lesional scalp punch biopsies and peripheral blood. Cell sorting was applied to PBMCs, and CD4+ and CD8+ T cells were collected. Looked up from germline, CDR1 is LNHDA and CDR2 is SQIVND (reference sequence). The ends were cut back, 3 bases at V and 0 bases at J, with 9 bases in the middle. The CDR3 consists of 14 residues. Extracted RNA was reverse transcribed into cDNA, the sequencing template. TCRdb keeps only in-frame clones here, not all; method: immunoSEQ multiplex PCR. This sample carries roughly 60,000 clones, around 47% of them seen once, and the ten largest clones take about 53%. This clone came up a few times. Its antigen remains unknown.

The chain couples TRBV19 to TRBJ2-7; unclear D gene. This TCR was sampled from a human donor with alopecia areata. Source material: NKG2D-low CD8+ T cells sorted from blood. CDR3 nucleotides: TGTGCCAGTAGTATGGCACCCCGCTCCTACGAGCAGTACTTC. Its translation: CASSMAPRSYEQYF.